These T cell receptor beta chains were read from a single sample in a study of blood T cells in healthy people across ages. TCRdb reprocessed the 5' RACE reads with MiXCR, giving one entry per CDR3 protein. Here the sample spans around 1.5 million distinct CDR3 sequences, approximately 59% being singletons. Sequencing input: blood. The receptor source for this set is a man aged 18 to 29 in good health. Each CDR3 is given with its conserved first and last residue. D genes are given only for firm matches. Clone sizes are given selectively: once, few, many, or a class where the clone is expanded.

v_gene,j_gene,d_gene,abundance,CDR3aa,CDR3nt
TRBV24-1,TRBJ2-2,TRBD2,many,CATGGLAGTTPGELFF,TGTGCCACCGGGGGACTAGCGGGGACTACACCCGGGGAGCTGTTTTTT
TRBV10-3,TRBJ1-4,.,.,CATSQTGALNEKLFF,TGTGCCACTTCCCAGACAGGCGCACTTAATGAAAAACTGTTTTTT
TRBV7-8,TRBJ2-5,.,.,CASSLAPWETKKTQYF,TGTGCCAGCAGCTTAGCCCCTTGGGAAACCAAGAAGACCCAGTACTTC
TRBV20-1,TRBJ2-5,TRBD1,.,CSVFRTGDVETQYF,TGCAGTGTGTTTAGGACAGGGGATGTAGAGACCCAGTACTTC
TRBV29-1,TRBJ2-5,.,.,CSVQGEGRETQYF,TGCAGCGTCCAAGGAGAGGGCAGAGAGACCCAGTACTTC
TRBV7-2,TRBJ2-1,.,.,CASSYDGKLSYNEQFF,TGTGCCAGCAGCTACGACGGGAAGCTCTCCTACAATGAGCAGTTCTTC
TRBV15,TRBJ2-3,TRBD1,.,CATSRAPRGRITDTQYF,TGTGCCACCAGCAGAGCCCCCAGGGGGCGCATAACAGATACGCAGTATTTT
TRBV28,TRBJ1-1,.,.,CASSFGAEAFF,TGTGCCAGCAGTTTTGGCGCTGAAGCTTTCTTT
TRBV10-3,TRBJ2-1,.,.,CAISESRGVPGQDEQFF,TGTGCCATCAGTGAGTCCCGGGGGGTCCCGGGACAGGATGAGCAGTTCTTC
TRBV3-1,TRBJ2-7,.,.,CASSQGLSEQYF,TGTGCCAGCAGCCAGGGCCTAAGCGAGCAGTACTTC
TRBV27,TRBJ2-3,.,.,CASSLNKGSTDTQYF,TGTGCCAGCAGTTTGAATAAGGGAAGCACAGATACGCAGTATTTT
TRBV12-3/TRBV12-4,TRBJ2-1,.,.,CASRVTRQTFNEQFF,TGTGCCAGCAGGGTGACTCGACAGACCTTCAATGAGCAGTTCTTC
TRBV4-1,TRBJ2-5,.,.,CASSQAGPGEQYF,TGCGCCAGCAGCCAGGCAGGGCCGGGAGAGCAGTACTTC
TRBV2,TRBJ2-7,.,.,CASREHQALEQYF,TGTGCCAGCAGGGAACATCAGGCTCTCGAGCAGTACTTC
TRBV4-1,TRBJ2-7,.,.,CASSQLTETYEQYF,TGCGCCAGCAGCCAGCTGACGGAGACCTACGAGCAGTACTTC
TRBV5-1,TRBJ2-7,TRBD1,.,CASSLEGQGGEQYF,TGCGCCAGCAGCTTGGAAGGACAGGGAGGCGAGCAGTACTTC
TRBV10-3,TRBJ1-1,.,.,CAITDSTNTEAFF,TGTGCCATAACGGACAGCACGAACACTGAAGCTTTCTTT